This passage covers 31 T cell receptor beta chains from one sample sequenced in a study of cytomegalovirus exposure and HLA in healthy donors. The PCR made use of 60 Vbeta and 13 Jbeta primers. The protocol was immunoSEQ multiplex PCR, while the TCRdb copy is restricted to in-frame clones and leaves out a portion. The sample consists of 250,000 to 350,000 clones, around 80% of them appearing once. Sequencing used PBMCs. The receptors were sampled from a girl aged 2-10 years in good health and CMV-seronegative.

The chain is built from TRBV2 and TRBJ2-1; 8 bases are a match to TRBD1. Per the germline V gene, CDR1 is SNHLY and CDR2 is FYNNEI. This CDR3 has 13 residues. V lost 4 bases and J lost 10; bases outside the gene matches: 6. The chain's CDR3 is CASSVQGAGEQFF. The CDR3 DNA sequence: TGTGCCAGCAGTGTCCAGGGGGCTGGCGAGCAGTTCTTC.

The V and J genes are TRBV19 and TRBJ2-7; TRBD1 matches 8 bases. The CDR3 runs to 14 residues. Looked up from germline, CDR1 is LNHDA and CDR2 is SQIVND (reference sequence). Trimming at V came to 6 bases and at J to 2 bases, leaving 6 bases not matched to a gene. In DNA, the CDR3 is TGTGCCAGTAGAAGGACAGGGAGGACCTACGAGCAGTACTTC. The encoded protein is CASRRTGRTYEQYF.

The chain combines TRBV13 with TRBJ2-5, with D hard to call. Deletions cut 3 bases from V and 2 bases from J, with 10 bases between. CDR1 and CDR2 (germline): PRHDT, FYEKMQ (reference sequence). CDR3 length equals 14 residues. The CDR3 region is CASSFRNSQETQYF. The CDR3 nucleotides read TGTGCCAGCAGCTTCCGTAACAGTCAAGAGACCCAGTACTTC.

The CDR3 here is CASSPGLAEETQYF. The CDR3 nucleotides are TGTGCCAGCAGCCCGGGACTAGCGGAAGAGACCCAGTACTTC. This chain uses TRBV7-2 with TRBJ2-5; 11 nucleotides agree with TRBD2. The CDR3 spans 14 residues. From germline, CDR1 is SGHTA and CDR2 FQGNSA. The junction had 2 bases not matched to a gene; V was cut back by 5 bases and J by 3 bases.

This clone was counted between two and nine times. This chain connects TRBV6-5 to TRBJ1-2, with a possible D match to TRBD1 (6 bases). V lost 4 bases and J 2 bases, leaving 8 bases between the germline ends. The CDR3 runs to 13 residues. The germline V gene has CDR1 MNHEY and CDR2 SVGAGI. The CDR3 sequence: CASSWDMNYGYTF. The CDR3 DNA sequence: TGTGCCAGCAGTTGGGACATGAACTATGGCTACACCTTC.

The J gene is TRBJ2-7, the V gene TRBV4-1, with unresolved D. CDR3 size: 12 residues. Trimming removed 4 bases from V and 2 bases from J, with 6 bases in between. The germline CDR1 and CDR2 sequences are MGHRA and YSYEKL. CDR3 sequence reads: CASSRQTYEQYF. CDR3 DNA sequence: TGCGCCAGCAGCCGACAAACCTACGAGCAGTACTTC.

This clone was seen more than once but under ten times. The CDR3 nucleotides read TGTGCCAGCAGTCCGCCCGGAGCTGGAGAGACCCAGTACTTC. It translates to CASSPPGAGETQYF. The J gene is TRBJ2-5, the V gene TRBV27; D call uncertain. Germline CDR1 and CDR2: MNHEY and SMNVEV (reference sequence). The CDR3 loop spans 14 amino acids. Trimming took off 5 bases at V and 4 bases at J, with 14 bases between the two ends.

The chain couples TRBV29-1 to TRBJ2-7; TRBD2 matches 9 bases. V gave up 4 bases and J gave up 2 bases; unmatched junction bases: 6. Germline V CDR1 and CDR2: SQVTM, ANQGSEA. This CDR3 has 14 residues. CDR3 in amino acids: CSVVTSGPPYEQYF. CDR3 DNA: TGCAGCGTTGTGACTAGCGGCCCCCCCTACGAGCAGTACTTC.

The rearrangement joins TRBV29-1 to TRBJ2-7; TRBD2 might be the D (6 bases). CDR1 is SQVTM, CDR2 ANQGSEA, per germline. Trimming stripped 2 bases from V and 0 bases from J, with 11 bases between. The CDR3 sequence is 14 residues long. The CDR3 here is CSVEFFGSSYEQYF. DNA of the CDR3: TGCAGCGTTGAATTCTTCGGGAGCTCCTACGAGCAGTACTTC.

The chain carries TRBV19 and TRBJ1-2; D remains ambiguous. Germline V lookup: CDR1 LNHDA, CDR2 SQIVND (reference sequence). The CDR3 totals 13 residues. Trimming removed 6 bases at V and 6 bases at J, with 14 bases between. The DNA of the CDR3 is TGTGCCAGTAGCCAGGACGGGGTACATGGCTACACCTTC. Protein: CASSQDGVHGYTF.

In nucleotides, the CDR3 is TGTGCCAGCAGTGTTATAGGGGCCCGCTCCGAGCAGTACTTC. This translates into CASSVIGARSEQYF. This sequence joins TRBV6-1 and TRBJ2-5; D possibly corresponds to TRBD1 (5 bases). The DNA end is a closer match to TRBJ2-7, so the J assignment may be wrong. The CDR3 loop spans 14 amino acids. CDR1 MNHNS and CDR2 SASEGT come from the germline V gene.

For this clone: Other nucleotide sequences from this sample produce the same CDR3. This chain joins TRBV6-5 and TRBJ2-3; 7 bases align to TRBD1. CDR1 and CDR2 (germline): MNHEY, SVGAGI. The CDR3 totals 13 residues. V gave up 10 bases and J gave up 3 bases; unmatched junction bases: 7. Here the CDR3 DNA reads TGTGCCACATCAGGACAGGCTACAGATACGCAGTATTTT. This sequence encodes CATSGQATDTQYF.

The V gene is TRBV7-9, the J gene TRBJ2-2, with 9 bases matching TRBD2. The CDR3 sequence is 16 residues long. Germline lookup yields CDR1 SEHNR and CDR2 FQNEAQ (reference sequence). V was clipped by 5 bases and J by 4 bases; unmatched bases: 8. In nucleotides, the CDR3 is TGTGCCAGCAGCCAACGCGCGGGGGGGGTCACCGGGGAGCTGTTTTTT. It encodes CASSQRAGGVTGELFF.

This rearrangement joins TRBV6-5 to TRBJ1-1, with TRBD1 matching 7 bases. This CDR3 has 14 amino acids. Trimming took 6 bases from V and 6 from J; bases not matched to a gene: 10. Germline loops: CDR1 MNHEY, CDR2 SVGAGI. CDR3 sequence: CASRPQGQGAEAFF. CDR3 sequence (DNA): TGTGCCAGCAGGCCGCAAGGGCAGGGGGCTGAAGCTTTCTTT.

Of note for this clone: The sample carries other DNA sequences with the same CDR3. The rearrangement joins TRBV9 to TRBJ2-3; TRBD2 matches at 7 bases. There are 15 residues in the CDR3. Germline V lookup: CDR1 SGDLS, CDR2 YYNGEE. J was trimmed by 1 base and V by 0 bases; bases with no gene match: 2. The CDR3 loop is CASSVGGGGTDTQYF. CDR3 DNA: TGTGCCAGCAGCGTAGGTGGGGGGGGCACAGATACGCAGTATTTT. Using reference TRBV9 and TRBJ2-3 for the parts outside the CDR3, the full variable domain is DSGVTQTPKHLITATGQRVTLRCSPRSGDLSVYWYQQSLDQGLQFLIQYYNGEERAKGNILERFSAQQFPDLHSELNLSSLELGDSALYFCASSVGGGGTDTQYFGPGTRLTVL.

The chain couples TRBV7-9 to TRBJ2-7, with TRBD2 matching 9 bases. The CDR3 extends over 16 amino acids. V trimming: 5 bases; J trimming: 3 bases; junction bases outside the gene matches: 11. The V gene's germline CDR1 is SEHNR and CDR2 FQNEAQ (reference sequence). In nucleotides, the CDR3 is TGTGCCAGCAGCCCCCCTATAGCGGGAGATAACTACGAGCAGTACTTC. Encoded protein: CASSPPIAGDNYEQYF.

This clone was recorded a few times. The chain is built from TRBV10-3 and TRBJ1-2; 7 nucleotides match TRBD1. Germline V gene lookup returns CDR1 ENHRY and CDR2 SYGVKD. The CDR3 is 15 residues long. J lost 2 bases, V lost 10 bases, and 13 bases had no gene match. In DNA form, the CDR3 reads TGTGCCACGACGTCCCGGGACAGTTACAACTATGGCTACACCTTC. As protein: CATTSRDSYNYGYTF.

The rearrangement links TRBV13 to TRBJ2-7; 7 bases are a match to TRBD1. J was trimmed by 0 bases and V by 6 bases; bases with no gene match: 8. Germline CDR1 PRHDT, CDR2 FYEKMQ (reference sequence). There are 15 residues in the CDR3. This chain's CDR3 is CASRLQGTPSYEQYF. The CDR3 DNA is TGTGCCAGCAGGTTACAGGGGACACCCTCCTACGAGCAGTACTTC.

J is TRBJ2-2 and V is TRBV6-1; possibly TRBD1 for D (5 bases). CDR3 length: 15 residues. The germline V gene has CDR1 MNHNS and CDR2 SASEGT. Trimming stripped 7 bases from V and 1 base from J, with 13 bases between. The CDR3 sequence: CASMQTALNTGELFF. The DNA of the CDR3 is TGTGCCAGCATGCAGACAGCGCTGAACACCGGGGAGCTGTTTTTT.

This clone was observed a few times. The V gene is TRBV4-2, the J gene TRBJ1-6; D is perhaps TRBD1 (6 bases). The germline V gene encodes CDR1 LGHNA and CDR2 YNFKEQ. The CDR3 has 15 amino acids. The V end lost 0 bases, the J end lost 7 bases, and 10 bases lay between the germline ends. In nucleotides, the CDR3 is TGTGCCAGCAGCCAAGATGGCGGGGGCAATTCACCCCTCCACTTT. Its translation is CASSQDGGGNSPLHF.

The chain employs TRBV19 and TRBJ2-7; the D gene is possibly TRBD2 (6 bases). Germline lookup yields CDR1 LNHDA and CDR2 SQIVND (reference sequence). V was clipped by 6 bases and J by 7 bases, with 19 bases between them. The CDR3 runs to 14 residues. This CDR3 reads CASSTGTQGREQYF. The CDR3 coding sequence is TGTGCCAGTAGCACCGGGACCCAAGGGAGGGAGCAGTACTTC.

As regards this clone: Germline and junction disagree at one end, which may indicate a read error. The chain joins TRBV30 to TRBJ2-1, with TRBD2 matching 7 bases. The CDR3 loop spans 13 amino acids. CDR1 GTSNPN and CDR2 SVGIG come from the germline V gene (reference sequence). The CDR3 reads CARSGTTYNELFF. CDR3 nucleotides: TGTGCCCGGAGCGGGACTACTTACAATGAGCTGTTCTTC.

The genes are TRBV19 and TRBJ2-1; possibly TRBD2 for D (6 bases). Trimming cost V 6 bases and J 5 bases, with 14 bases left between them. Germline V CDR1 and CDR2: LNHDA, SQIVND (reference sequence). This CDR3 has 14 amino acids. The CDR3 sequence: CASSRLGTNNEQFF. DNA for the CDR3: TGTGCCAGTAGCAGACTAGGAACGAACAATGAGCAGTTCTTC.

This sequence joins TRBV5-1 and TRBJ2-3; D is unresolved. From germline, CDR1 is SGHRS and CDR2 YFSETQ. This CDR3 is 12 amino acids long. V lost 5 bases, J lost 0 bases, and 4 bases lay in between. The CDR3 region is CASRASTDTQYF. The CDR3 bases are TGCGCCAGCAGGGCTAGCACAGATACGCAGTATTTT.

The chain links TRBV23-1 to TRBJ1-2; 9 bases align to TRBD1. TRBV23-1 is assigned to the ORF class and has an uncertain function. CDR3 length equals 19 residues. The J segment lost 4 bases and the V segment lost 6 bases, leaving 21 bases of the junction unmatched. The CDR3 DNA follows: TGCGCCAGCAGCCCCTCCCGGGACAGGGACACGGAAGGGGCCTATGGCTACACCTTC. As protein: CASSPSRDRDTEGAYGYTF.

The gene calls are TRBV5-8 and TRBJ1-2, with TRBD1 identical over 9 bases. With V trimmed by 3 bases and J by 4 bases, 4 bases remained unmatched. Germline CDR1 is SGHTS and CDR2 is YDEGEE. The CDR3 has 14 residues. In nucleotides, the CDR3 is TGTGCCAGCAGCTCCCGGGACAGGGTCTATGGCTACACCTTC. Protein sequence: CASSSRDRVYGYTF. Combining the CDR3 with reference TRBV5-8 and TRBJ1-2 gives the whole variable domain EAGVTQSPTHLIKTRGQQATLRCSPISGHTSVYWYQQALGLGLQFLLWYDEGEERNRGNFPPRFSGRQFPNYSSELNVNALELEDSALYLCASSSRDRVYGYTFGSGTRLTVV.

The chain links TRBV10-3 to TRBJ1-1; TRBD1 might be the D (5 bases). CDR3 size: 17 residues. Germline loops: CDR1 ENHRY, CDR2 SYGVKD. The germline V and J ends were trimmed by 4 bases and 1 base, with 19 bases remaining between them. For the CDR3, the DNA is TGTGCCATCAGTGGTGGCGGGGGGAGTGTTTGGAACACTGAAGCTTTCTTT. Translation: CAISGGGGSVWNTEAFF.

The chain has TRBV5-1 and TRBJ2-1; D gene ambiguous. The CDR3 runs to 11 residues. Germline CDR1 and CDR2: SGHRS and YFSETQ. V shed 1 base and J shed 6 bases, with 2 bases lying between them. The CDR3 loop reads CASSLRNEQFF. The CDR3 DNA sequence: TGCGCCAGCAGCTTGCGCAATGAGCAGTTCTTC.

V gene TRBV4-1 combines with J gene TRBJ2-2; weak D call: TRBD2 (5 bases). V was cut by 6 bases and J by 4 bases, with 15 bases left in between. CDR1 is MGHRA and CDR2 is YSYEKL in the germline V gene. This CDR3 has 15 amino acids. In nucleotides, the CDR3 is TGCGCCAGCAGTCAATCTAGCAGCTCCACCGGGGAGCTGTTTTTT. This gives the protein CASSQSSSSTGELFF.

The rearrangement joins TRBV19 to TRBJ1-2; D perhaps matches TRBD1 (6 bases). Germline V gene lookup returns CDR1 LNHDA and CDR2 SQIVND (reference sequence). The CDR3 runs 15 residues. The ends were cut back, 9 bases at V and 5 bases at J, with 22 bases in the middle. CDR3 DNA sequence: TGTGCCAGCAGGACAGCGGCCCTAGAGCCTTATGGCTACACCTTC. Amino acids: CASRTAALEPYGYTF.

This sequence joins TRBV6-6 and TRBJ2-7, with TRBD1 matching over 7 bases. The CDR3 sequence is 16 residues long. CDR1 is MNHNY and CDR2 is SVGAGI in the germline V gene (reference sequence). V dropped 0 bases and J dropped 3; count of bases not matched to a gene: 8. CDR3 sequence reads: CASSYSHKGTDYEQYF. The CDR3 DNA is TGTGCCAGCAGTTACTCCCACAAAGGGACAGACTACGAGCAGTACTTC.